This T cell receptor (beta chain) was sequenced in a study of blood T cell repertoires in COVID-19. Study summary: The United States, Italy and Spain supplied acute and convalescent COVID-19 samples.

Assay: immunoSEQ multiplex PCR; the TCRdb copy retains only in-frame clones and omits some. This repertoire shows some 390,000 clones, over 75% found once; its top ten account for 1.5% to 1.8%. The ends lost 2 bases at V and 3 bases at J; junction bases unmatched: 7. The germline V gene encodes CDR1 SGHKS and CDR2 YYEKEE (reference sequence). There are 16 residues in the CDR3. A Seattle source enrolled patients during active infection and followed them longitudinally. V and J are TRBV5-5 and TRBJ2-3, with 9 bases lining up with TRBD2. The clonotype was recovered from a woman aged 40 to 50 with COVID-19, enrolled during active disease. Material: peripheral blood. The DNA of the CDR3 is TGTGCCAGCAGCTTCAGCGGGGGGATTAGGACAGATACGCAGTATTTT. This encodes CASSFSGGIRTDTQYF.